The sequence of this T cell receptor beta chain was determined in a study of shared clonotypes between healthy human individuals (dated by TCRdb to about 2020). Background on the whole study: A couple of women and a few men aged 18 to 49 years were included in the cohort. For each donor, CD4 naive and CD4 memory were each given three plates, CD8 naive was given two plates, and CD8 memory was given one plate. To estimate repertoire size and how much clonotypes are shared between individuals, the study performed deep sequencing of blood TCR repertoires from about five healthy adults. Different laboratories and diverse techniques were used to prepare libraries and sequence TCR repertoires, to increase sequencing depth and limit assay-specific biases. Per donor, leukapheresis produced somewhere between about 0.94 and 8.9 billion PBMCs.

Turning to this clone: The antigen it binds to is not known. Qualities for individual bases were not recorded, and no much larger clone is one base off.

Using the deep immunoSEQ assay, multiplex PCR amplified TCR CDR3 regions from genomic DNA. Extracted genomic DNA from each cell subset was spread evenly across all wells of several immunoSEQ 96-well plates, with each plate serving as a replicate. Each replicate PCR for sorted subsets received approximately 220 ng genomic DNA, equal to some 32,000 T cell genomes. Purified libraries were quantified with a Qubit 3.0 fluorometer, sized on a Bioanalyzer 2100, and re-quantified with the KAPA Library Quantification kit. Each immunoSEQ 96-well plate was sequenced on its own single-read 150-cycle Illumina NextSeq 550 flow cell. The study's own analysis went as follows. Because the immunoSEQ output included only junctional sequences and no quality scores, the filtering could not be the same as the filtering used for full-length reads. Sequences were annotated with PyIR, a Python wrapper for IgBLAST v1.9, using IMGT germline references to assign V/J genes and CDR3. Any read was removed if the V/J assignment was weak (E-value above 1e-6), the CDR3 was missing, or the read contained stop codons, out-of-frame junctions, or ambiguous translated residues. V3J clonotypes were defined by identical inferred V gene, J gene, and CDR3 amino acid sequence. To compute the percentage overlap between repertoires, the number of shared unique clonotypes was divided by the size of the smaller repertoire. RTK rarefaction, the Chao1 estimator, and Recon v2.1 estimates of unobserved clonotypes were used to assess repertoire richness. Generation probabilities for all TCRbeta clonotypes obtained by the gDNA method from several donors were computed using OLGA. In TCRdb, the immuneACCESS table is reduced to in-frame sequences with V and J assigned. These tables do not hold every clone; where another copy was compared, an unresolved V gene accounts for under half, and the others remain unexplained. The DNA gave D and trimming, while V, J and clone size come from that table. The sample profile shows about 2.1 million clones; about 94% of them were found once. Around 1.8% of the sample comes from the top ten.

V is reduced by 2 bases and J by 15 bases, leaving a spacing of 17 bases between them. Spanning cysteine to phenylalanine, the CDR3 consists of 13 amino acids. The only DNA kept is the CDR3, 39 bases in frame from the first base. Via the germline V gene (reference sequence), CDR1 is SEHNR and CDR2 FQNEAQ. Overall study outcomes, separate from this receptor: Sampling was limited to blood, and TCR repertoires in tissue likely differ from TCR repertoires in blood. Sharing across four donors was observed for 5% to 6.5% of naive CD4, 3.5% of naive CD8, about 2.3% of memory CD4, and less than 0.45% of memory CD8 clonotypes. Rarefaction of sorted-subset datasets indicated incomplete sequencing despite the large sequencing depth. Because the study included a small number of donors, the genetic and exposure-history diversity represented was limited. Compared with non-shared clonotypes, clonotypes shared by all four sorted-subset donors had higher generation probabilities. Naive subsets generally had larger estimated clonotype richness than memory subsets did. Pairwise subsampling indicated that sequencing depth was expected to affect the degree of clonotype sharing among donors.

CD8 naive samples were CD45RO-negative cells positively selected for CCR7, giving a CD45RA+CCR7+ population that excluded TemRA cells. The donors were healthy, HIV-negative adults who had no recently reported acute infections or vaccinations. Only Caucasian adults living in Nashville, Tennessee, USA were represented among the donors. Blood was obtained by leukapheresis, after which PBMCs were separated by Ficoll-Histopaque density gradient centrifugation and cryopreserved in liquid nitrogen vapor phase. Purity and quantity of every magnetically sorted T cell population were checked by analytical flow cytometry. Each sorted fraction had its genomic DNA isolated and then quantified by UV absorbance on a Nanodrop 2000c.

The sample taken for sequencing was naive CD8+ T cells from PBMCs. Per the publication, the cell subset or site label means: CD45RA+CCR7+. This TCR derives from a man aged 18 to 29 in good health. Some clones in this sample may be carry-over from other donors' samples. The chain was built from TRBV7-9 and TRBJ2-1; there is no confident call for the D gene. The sequence in DNA is TGTGCCAGCAGCTTAATCGAGGACCATTTAGGGTTCTTC. This is translated as CASSLIEDHLGFF.